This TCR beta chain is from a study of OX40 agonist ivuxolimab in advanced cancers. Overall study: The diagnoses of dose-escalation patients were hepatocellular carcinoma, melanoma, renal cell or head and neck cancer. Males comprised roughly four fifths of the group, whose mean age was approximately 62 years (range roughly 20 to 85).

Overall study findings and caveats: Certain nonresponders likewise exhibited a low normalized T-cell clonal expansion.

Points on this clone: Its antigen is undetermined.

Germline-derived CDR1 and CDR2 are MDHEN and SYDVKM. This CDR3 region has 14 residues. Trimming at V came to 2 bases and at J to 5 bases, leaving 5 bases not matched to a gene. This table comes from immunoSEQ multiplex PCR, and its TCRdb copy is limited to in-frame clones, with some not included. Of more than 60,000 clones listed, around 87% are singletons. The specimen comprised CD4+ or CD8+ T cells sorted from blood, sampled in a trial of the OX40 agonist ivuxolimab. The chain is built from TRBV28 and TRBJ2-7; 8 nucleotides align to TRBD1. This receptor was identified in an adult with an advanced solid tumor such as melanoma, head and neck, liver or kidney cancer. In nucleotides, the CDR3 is TGTGCCAGCAGTTTACGGCAGGGGGCGCACGAGCAGTACTTC. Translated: CASSLRQGAHEQYF.